The source of this T cell receptor beta chain is a study of T cells in Graves' hyperthyroidism and ophthalmopathy. Amplification of TCR beta CDR3 regions was performed using RNA transcripts as template. With the HTBI primer set, the TCR CDR3 went through a first round of RT-PCR. MiXCR, run by TCRdb on the multiplex PCR reads, gives a single entry per CDR3 protein. Among hundreds of thousands of distinct CDR3 sequences listed, roughly an eighth were seen once. The sample taken for sequencing was blood. This receptor was taken from a man aged 45-65 years with Graves' ophthalmopathy.

The chain's CDR3 is CAISAYGGAGNIQYF. The CDR3 DNA is TGTGCCATCAGTGCGTACGGGGGCGCGGGAAACATTCAGTACTTC. V gene TRBV10-3 combines with J gene TRBJ2-4; D tentatively reads TRBD1 or TRBD2 (6 bases each). The ends were cut back, 4 bases at V and 6 bases at J, with 16 bases in the middle. CDR3 length: 15 residues. Germline V lookup: CDR1 ENHRY, CDR2 SYGVKD.